This passage covers 14 T cell receptor beta chains from one sample sequenced in a study of breast tumors, draining lymph nodes, adjacent tissues. Samples came from axillary lymph nodes draining the breast cancer. A single record per CDR3 protein comes from TCRdb applying MiXCR to the multiplex PCR reads. The data hold fewer than 250,000 distinct CDR3 sequences, with 32% observed a single time. Sequencing input: axillary lymph node tissue. Source of these receptors: a female donor with breast cancer. Some clones in this sample may be carry-over from other donors' samples.

V and J are TRBV4-2 and TRBJ2-7; D is ambiguous. Germline loops: CDR1 LGHNA, CDR2 YNFKEQ. The CDR3 consists of 15 residues. Trimming took off 0 bases at V and 3 bases at J, with 12 bases between the two ends. The CDR3 is CASSQDTSKDYEQYF. In DNA form, the CDR3 reads TGTGCCAGCAGCCAAGATACCAGTAAGGACTACGAGCAGTACTTC.

This clonotype occurred many times. This chain connects TRBV4-1 to TRBJ2-1, with 7 bases identical to TRBD2. Germline V gene sequence: CDR1 MGHRA, CDR2 YSYEKL. The CDR3 totals 18 residues. V lost 0 bases, J lost 0 bases, and 8 bases stayed unmatched. The CDR3 nucleotides are TGCGCCAGCAGCCAAGATCCCGCAATAGCGGGCTCCTACAATGAGCAGTTCTTC. This translates into CASSQDPAIAGSYNEQFF.

Notes on this clonotype: A much larger clone is a single base away; this may be a read error. The chain combines TRBV6-5 with TRBJ2-1; 8 nucleotides agree with TRBD2. The CDR3 totals 16 residues. V was pared by 4 bases and J by 6 bases, with 11 bases of the junction left unmatched. From germline, CDR1 is MNHEY and CDR2 SVGAGI. As DNA, the CDR3 is TGTGCCAGCAGTTGCTCGATAATAGCGGGACGCAATGAGCAGTTCTTC. Residues: CASSCSIIAGRNEQFF.

This clonotype was observed many times. V and J are TRBV30 and TRBJ1-4; 7 bases match TRBD1. V dropped 5 bases and J dropped 1; count of bases not matched to a gene: 4. CDR1 is GTSNPN and CDR2 is SVGIG in the germline V gene (reference sequence). The CDR3 covers 14 residues. The CDR3 loop reads CAWDREGTNEKLFF. The CDR3 DNA is TGTGCCTGGGACAGGGAAGGAACTAATGAAAAACTGTTTTTT.

The table lists this clonotype with many counts. This rearrangement joins TRBV9 to TRBJ2-1; TRBD1 matches at 10 bases. Germline CDR1 reads SGDLS; CDR2 reads YYNGEE. V shed 5 bases and J 5 bases; nucleotides not matched to a gene: 4. This CDR3 has 14 residues. This CDR3 reads CASRGQGFNNEQFF. In nucleotides, the CDR3 is TGTGCCAGCAGGGGACAGGGGTTCAACAATGAGCAGTTCTTC.

The V and J genes are TRBV29-1 and TRBJ2-3; D is undetermined. The CDR3 covers 13 residues. The V end was cut by 8 bases, the J end by 4 bases, with 16 bases between. Looked up from germline, CDR1 is SQVTM and CDR2 is ANQGSEA. CDR3 DNA sequence: TGCAGCTTGTGGGCCGAGTCGGCAGATACGCAGTATTTT. It is translated as CSLWAESADTQYF.

Notes on this clonotype: A read error may account for a junction end that differs from germline. V gene TRBV2 combines with J gene TRBJ2-2, with D maybe TRBD1 (6 bases). This CDR3 region has 17 residues. CDR1 and CDR2 (germline): SNHLY, FYNNEI. CDR3 region: CASSENGQSLYTGELFF. The CDR3 DNA is TGTGCCAGCAGTGAGAACGGACAGAGCCTATACACCGGGGAGCTGTTCTTT.

This clonotype came up a few times. This chain links TRBV2 with TRBJ2-2; D not resolved. Trimming took 5 bases from V and 8 from J, leaving 6 bases between them. This CDR3 is built from 11 residues. Per the germline V gene, CDR1 is SNHLY and CDR2 is FYNNEI. CDR3 DNA: TGTGCCAGCAGTACCACAGGGGAGCTGTTTTTT. Encoded protein: CASSTTGELFF.

This clonotype occurred many times. The V gene is TRBV4-1, the J gene TRBJ2-7, with TRBD2 matching 7 bases. Germline V gene lookup returns CDR1 MGHRA and CDR2 YSYEKL. V gave up 0 bases and J gave up 0 bases; unmatched junction bases: 14. The CDR3 sequence is 19 residues long. The CDR3 reads CASSQDPARWTGGSYEQYF. CDR3 nucleotides: TGCGCCAGCAGCCAAGACCCCGCTCGATGGACGGGAGGCTCCTACGAGCAGTACTTC.

This chain joins TRBV19 and TRBJ2-7; TRBD2 matches 13 bases. The CDR3 is made up of 13 amino acids. V lost 9 bases, J lost 5 bases, and 4 bases stayed unmatched. Germline-derived CDR1 and CDR2 are LNHDA and SQIVND (reference sequence). The CDR3 coding sequence is TGTGCCAGCTCAACTAGCGGGAGGGACGAGCAGTACTTC. It is translated as CASSTSGRDEQYF.

This clonotype was seen ten or more times. V and J are TRBV7-2 and TRBJ2-2, with unresolved D. The CDR3 runs 13 residues. Looked up from germline, CDR1 is SGHTA and CDR2 is FQGNSA. The V and J ends lost 5 bases and 6 bases respectively, with 10 bases between them. The CDR3 nucleotides read TGTGCCAGCAGCACGAGACACGCCGGGGAGCTGTTTTTT. Translation: CASSTRHAGELFF.

The sample holds many counts of this clonotype. V gene TRBV7-9 combines with J gene TRBJ2-1, with TRBD1 as a possible D gene (5 bases). Trimming pared 4 bases from V and 9 bases from J, leaving 13 bases between. The germline gives CDR1 SEHNR, CDR2 FQNEAQ (reference sequence). This CDR3 is built from 13 residues. The CDR3 loop is CASSSNLQGEQFF. As DNA, the CDR3 is TGTGCCAGCAGCTCAAATCTTCAGGGTGAGCAGTTCTTC.

Ten or more counts support this clonotype. CDR3 DNA sequence: TGTGCCAGCAGCGTTTCGGGGAACTATGGCTACACCTTC. Its protein is CASSVSGNYGYTF. The V and J genes are TRBV9 and TRBJ1-2; D ambiguous. This CDR3 is built from 13 residues. Germline V lookup: CDR1 SGDLS, CDR2 YYNGEE. Trimming cost V 2 bases and J 2 bases, with 7 bases left between them.

As regards this clonotype: An end of the junction differs from the germline gene, which may be a read error. V and J are TRBV7-2 and TRBJ2-3; TRBD2 agrees at 9 bases. This CDR3 comprises 14 residues. Germline lookup yields CDR1 SGHTA and CDR2 FQGNSA. CDR3 nucleotides: TGTGTCAGCAGCTTCTCTAGCGGGGCAGATACGCAGTACTTT. It codes for CVSSFSSGADTQYF.